The 10 T cell receptor beta chains below all came from one sample that was sequenced in a study of shared clonotypes between healthy human individuals. This table comes from immunoSEQ multiplex PCR, and its TCRdb copy is limited to in-frame clones, with some not included. The sample includes fewer than 3 million clones, roughly 92% of them seen just once. Sequencing input: naive CD4+ T cells from PBMCs. The subset denotes: CD45RA+ positively selected. The receptors derive from a man younger than 35 in good health. Some clones in this sample may be carry-over from other donors' samples.

This chain joins TRBV28 and TRBJ2-7; 16 positions match TRBD2. V lost 6 bases to trimming and J lost 5 bases; unmatched junction nucleotides: 10. Per the germline V gene, CDR1 is MDHEN and CDR2 is SYDVKM. This CDR3 comprises 17 residues. The CDR3 region has the DNA TGTGCCAGCAGGGGACTAGCGGGAGGGACCCCAAGGAACGAGCAGTACTTC. This translates into CASRGLAGGTPRNEQYF.

This chain joins TRBV27 and TRBJ2-2; D unresolved. The V and J ends lost 7 bases and 6 bases respectively, with 18 bases between them. Germline V gene sequence: CDR1 MNHEY, CDR2 SMNVEV (reference sequence). The CDR3 extends over 15 amino acids. CDR3 loop: CASTPFDGVAGELFF. Here the CDR3 DNA reads TGTGCCAGCACCCCTTTTGATGGGGTCGCCGGGGAGCTGTTTTTT.

The chain is built from TRBV11-2 and TRBJ1-1, with D maybe TRBD1 (5 bases). The CDR3 extends over 14 amino acids. Germline-derived CDR1 and CDR2 are SGHAT and FQNNGV. Trimming pared 5 bases from V and 4 bases from J, leaving 14 bases between. The CDR3 DNA is TGTGCCAGCAGCCCTCTGGGGCGAGTCACTGAAGCTTTCTTT. Its protein is CASSPLGRVTEAFF.

This clone was found once. This chain joins TRBV28 and TRBJ1-5; 10 bases are shared with TRBD1. Germline V CDR1 and CDR2: MDHEN, SYDVKM. The trim removed 5 bases at V and 6 bases at J, leaving 7 bases unmatched. The CDR3 is 15 residues long. This chain's CDR3 is CASSQGQGVPQPQHF. The CDR3 DNA sequence: TGTGCCAGCAGTCAAGGACAGGGGGTACCTCAGCCCCAGCATTTT.

The sample holds a few counts of this clone. The chain is built from TRBV4-1 and TRBJ2-1; tentative D call: TRBD1 (6 bases). The CDR3 has 15 amino acids. The germline V gene encodes CDR1 MGHRA and CDR2 YSYEKL. V gave up 4 bases and J gave up 9 bases, with 19 bases separating them. The CDR3 DNA reads TGCGCCAGCAGCCGATTAAGTAGGGGGTTTGGTGAGCAGTTCTTC. It translates to CASSRLSRGFGEQFF.

The J gene is TRBJ2-1, the V gene TRBV30, with D possibly being TRBD1 or TRBD2 (6 bases each). Germline V gene lookup returns CDR1 GTSNPN and CDR2 SVGIG (reference sequence). V lost 5 bases and J lost 4, with 18 bases in between. The CDR3 totals 15 residues. CDR3 sequence: CAWGRGVGGYNEQFF. In DNA form, the CDR3 reads TGTGCCTGGGGTAGGGGGGTCGGTGGATACAATGAGCAGTTCTTC.

The chain employs TRBV4-2 and TRBJ2-4, with 7 bases identical to TRBD1. The junction had 16 bases not matched to a gene; V was cut back by 3 bases and J by 5 bases. Per germline, CDR1 LGHNA and CDR2 YNFKEQ. The CDR3 has 18 residues. The CDR3 DNA reads TGTGCCAGCAGCCAGTCACTTACAGGGGCTCCCTCCCAAAACATTCAGTACTTC. It specifies CASSQSLTGAPSQNIQYF.

Concerning this clone itself: Within the sample, other DNA sequences also encode this same CDR3. Here the CDR3 DNA reads TGTGCCAGCAGTTTAGGCTACAGCTCCTACGAGCAGTACTTC. Amino acid sequence: CASSLGYSSYEQYF. The chain couples TRBV27 to TRBJ2-7; D call uncertain. The CDR3 covers 14 residues. Looked up from germline, CDR1 is MNHEY and CDR2 is SMNVEV (reference sequence). Trimming shortened V by 2 bases and J by 0 bases, and 8 bases separated the two germline ends.

V usage is TRBV9 and J usage is TRBJ2-1, with TRBD2 matching over 9 bases. V shed 0 bases, J shed 7 bases, and the junction held 8 bases outside the gene matches. The germline CDR1 and CDR2 sequences are SGDLS and YYNGEE. The CDR3 is 16 residues long. CDR3 protein: CASSVAGVAGENEQFF. The CDR3 DNA reads as TGTGCCAGCAGCGTAGCTGGGGTAGCGGGAGAGAATGAGCAGTTCTTC.

This clone has only one observation. The CDR3, as DNA: TGCGCCAGCAGCAAAGGGACAGACTACGAGCAGTACTTC. Residues: CASSKGTDYEQYF. The chain has TRBV5-1 and TRBJ2-7; 7 nucleotides align to TRBD1. The length of the CDR3 is 13 residues. Germline V gene lookup returns CDR1 SGHRS and CDR2 YFSETQ. Trimming at V came to 4 bases and at J to 3 bases, leaving 4 bases not matched to a gene.